Presented here are 16 T cell receptor beta chains from one specimen sequenced in a study of chemoradiotherapy in HPV16-positive cancers. Produced via immunoSEQ multiplex PCR; TCRdb's table is partial and in-frame only. Of about 3,000 clones listed, around four fifths were seen once; the top ten hold 11%. This specimen was blood, taken from a patient who underwent chemoradiotherapy. Receptors were obtained from a human donor with HPV-associated anogenital cancer.

The chain uses TRBV5-1 and TRBJ1-2; D gene unclear. Per the germline V gene, CDR1 is SGHRS and CDR2 is YFSETQ. The CDR3 runs 15 residues. V gave up 0 bases and J gave up 0 bases, with 9 bases separating them. This chain's CDR3 is CASSLALNPNYGYTF. CDR3 DNA: TGCGCCAGCAGCTTGGCTTTAAATCCTAACTATGGCTACACCTTC.

The CDR3 protein is CASSLAALAKGQYF. The CDR3 nucleotides read TGTGCCAGCAGCTTGGCCGCCCTCGCCAAGGGGCAGTACTTC. This chain joins TRBV5-4 and TRBJ2-7; no definite D call. V was pared by 0 bases and J by 9 bases, with 16 bases between. The CDR3 runs 14 residues. Germline CDR1 SGHNT, CDR2 YYREEE (reference sequence).

This clone was observed a handful of times. The chain carries TRBV30 and TRBJ2-5; TRBD1 matches 9 bases. Gene TRBJ2-7 matches the end of the DNA better, so the J call may be wrong. From germline, CDR1 is GTSNPN and CDR2 SVGIG (reference sequence). The CDR3 spans 12 residues. As DNA, the CDR3 is TGTGCCTGGAAGGACAGGGGCTACGAGCAGTACTTC. As protein: CAWKDRGYEQYF.

V usage is TRBV2 and J usage is TRBJ1-1; D gene uncertain. Germline assignment: CDR1 SNHLY and CDR2 FYNNEI. The V gene lost 7 bases and the J gene lost 1 base, with 4 bases spanning the gap. This CDR3 has 11 residues. Written as DNA, the CDR3 is TGTGCCAGCATCAGGAACACTGAAGCTTTCTTT. Translated: CASIRNTEAFF.

Of note for this clone: Only one base separates this from a far larger clonotype, so it likely reflects a read error. The chain employs TRBV14 and TRBJ2-7; no firm D call. CDR1 and CDR2 (germline): SGHDN, FVKESK. Trimming removed 1 base at V and 6 bases at J, with 7 bases between. The CDR3 has 12 residues. The CDR3 reads CASSQGRVEQYF. CDR3 nucleotide sequence: TGTGCCAGCAGCCAAGGTCGGGTCGAGCAGTACTTC.

The genes are TRBV6-6 and TRBJ2-5, with 10 bases identical to TRBD1. The end of the DNA aligns better with TRBJ2-7, so the J call may be wrong. Germline-derived CDR1 and CDR2 are MNHNY and SVGAGI (reference sequence). There are 16 residues in the CDR3. CDR3 region: CASTESTGGSSYEQYF. DNA for the CDR3: TGTGCCAGCACCGAATCGACAGGGGGCAGTTCCTACGAGCAGTACTTC.

This sequence joins TRBV19 and TRBJ2-3; no firm D call. The CDR3 runs 16 residues. Looked up from germline, CDR1 is LNHDA and CDR2 is SQIVND (reference sequence). The V end was cut by 3 bases, the J end by 0 bases, with 13 bases between. This CDR3 is CASSIVLYPSTDTQYF. The DNA of the CDR3 is TGTGCCAGTAGTATTGTTCTGTACCCTAGCACAGATACGCAGTATTTT.

V gene TRBV29-1 combines with J gene TRBJ1-5, with 9 bases identical to TRBD1. Trimming took 8 bases from V and 5 from J; bases not matched to a gene: 10. The CDR3 has 14 amino acids. Germline V CDR1 and CDR2: SQVTM, ANQGSEA. The CDR3 sequence: CSFQGTGLDQPQHF. In nucleotides, the CDR3 is TGCAGCTTCCAAGGGACAGGGTTGGATCAGCCCCAGCATTTT.

The chain joins TRBV5-4 to TRBJ2-7; D ambiguous. Germline V gene sequence: CDR1 SGHNT, CDR2 YYREEE (reference sequence). This CDR3 region has 14 residues. Trimming took off 0 bases at V and 0 bases at J, with 7 bases between the two ends. CDR3 DNA sequence: TGTGCCAGCAGCTTGGGTCCGAGCTCCTACGAGCAGTACTTC. Its translation is CASSLGPSSYEQYF.

CDR3 region: CAWSPWASGNEQFF. The DNA of the CDR3 is TGTGCCTGGAGCCCCTGGGCTAGCGGGAATGAGCAGTTCTTC. The chain links TRBV30 to TRBJ2-1, with 8 bases matching TRBD2. Per germline, CDR1 GTSNPN and CDR2 SVGIG (reference sequence). This CDR3 contains 14 residues. The V and J ends lost 3 bases and 7 bases, in that order; junction bases with no gene match: 8.

The V call is TRBV2, the J call TRBJ2-1; D is uncertain. The germline CDR1 and CDR2 sequences are SNHLY and FYNNEI. This CDR3 region has 11 residues. V lost 5 bases to trimming and J lost 3 bases, with 2 bases between them. The CDR3 DNA reads TGTGCCAGCAGTTACTACAATGAGCAGTTCTTC. Protein: CASSYYNEQFF.

The chain joins TRBV12-5 to TRBJ1-1, with no clear D. Germline lookup yields CDR1 LGHNT and CDR2 FRNRAP. Trimming removed 6 bases at V and 4 bases at J, with 9 bases between. The CDR3 loop spans 12 amino acids. The CDR3 nucleotides read TGTGCTAGTGGCCCCGGTATCACTGAAGCTTTCTTT. It encodes CASGPGITEAFF.

The chain joins TRBV10-3 to TRBJ1-2; 7 bases map to TRBD1. Trimming took 10 bases from V and 5 from J; bases not matched to a gene: 13. CDR3 length equals 14 residues. Looked up from germline, CDR1 is ENHRY and CDR2 is SYGVKD. The CDR3: CATHPGTEQYGYTF. The CDR3 DNA follows: TGTGCCACCCACCCCGGGACAGAACAGTATGGCTACACCTTC.

V and J are TRBV7-2 and TRBJ2-3; D is unresolved. Germline assignment: CDR1 SGHTA and CDR2 FQGNSA. V dropped 5 bases and J dropped 4 bases, with 10 bases sitting between them. The CDR3 consists of 13 residues. The CDR3 DNA follows: TGTGCCAGCAGCCGGACGAAGGCAGATACGCAGTATTTT. This sequence encodes CASSRTKADTQYF.

The J gene is TRBJ1-1, the V gene TRBV13; 9 bases map to TRBD1. Germline V gene lookup returns CDR1 PRHDT and CDR2 FYEKMQ (reference sequence). There are 14 residues in the CDR3. The V gene end was trimmed by 3 bases and the J gene end by 3 bases; junction bases not matched to a gene: 2. This CDR3 reads CASSLTGGYTEAFF. The CDR3, as DNA: TGTGCCAGCAGCTTGACAGGGGGGTACACTGAAGCTTTCTTT.

This chain uses TRBV5-4 with TRBJ2-3, with D unclear. V lost 4 bases to trimming and J lost 2 bases, with 5 bases between them. Germline assignment: CDR1 SGHNT and CDR2 YYREEE (reference sequence). CDR3 length equals 12 residues. CDR3 bases: TGTGCCAGCAGCCTAGACACAGATACGCAGTATTTT. Its translation: CASSLDTDTQYF. Variable domain in full (rest from reference TRBV5-4 and TRBJ2-3): ETGVTQSPTHLIKTRGQQVTLRCSSQSGHNTVSWYQQALGQGPQFIFQYYREEENGRGNFPPRFSGLQFPNYSSELNVNALELDDSALYLCASSLDTDTQYFGPGTRLTVL.